The present T cell receptor (beta chain) was sequenced within a study of cytomegalovirus exposure and HLA in healthy donors. This CDR3 region has 17 residues. The germline V gene has CDR1 SEHNR and CDR2 FQNEAQ (reference sequence). V was clipped by 4 bases and J by 4 bases; unmatched bases: 14. This PCR relied on a set of 60 Vbeta primers and 13 Jbeta primers. This table comes from immunoSEQ multiplex PCR, and its TCRdb copy is limited to in-frame clones, with some not included. Altogether more than 95,000 clones are present, around 82% being singletons, with the ten largest covering 0.95% to 1.5%. The chain has TRBV7-9 and TRBJ1-1; 8 positions match TRBD1. The source of this sequence is a female donor in good health and CMV-seronegative. The sample taken for sequencing was PBMCs. The CDR3 nucleotides are TGTGCCAGCAGCTCCCCCCCCGGGACAGGTTTGAGCACTGAAGCTTTCTTT. Its protein product is CASSSPPGTGLSTEAFF.